This T cell receptor beta chain was obtained from a study of technical replicates of blood from a few donors. Assay used: immunoSEQ multiplex PCR; TCRdb lists only in-frame clones, some missing. The sample lists tens of thousands of clones; 94% were seen once. Specimen: T cells isolated from PBMCs. The TCR sequence derives from a human donor in good health.

CDR3 DNA: TGTGCCAGCACTTTAAGCGGGAGGGCGACCCAGTACTTC. Protein sequence: CASTLSGRATQYF. V usage is TRBV2 and J usage is TRBJ2-5, with 10 bases that match TRBD2. Germline CDR1 SNHLY, CDR2 FYNNEI. Trimming removed 7 bases from V and 7 bases from J; junction bases left unmatched: 6. This CDR3 comprises 13 residues.